This T cell receptor beta chain was retrieved from a study of shared clonotypes between healthy human individuals. For the study at large: Per donor, CD8 memory used one plate, CD8 naive used two, CD4 memory used three and CD4 naive used three. Whole-study findings and limits: Several donors held about 4.6% of naive CD4 clonotypes in common. In contrast to clonotypes shared by all four donors, non-shared clonotypes had lower generation probabilities.

Note on this clone: The target antigen is unknown.

The ends lost 2 bases at V and 3 bases at J; junction bases unmatched: 12. Germline lookup yields CDR1 MGHRA and CDR2 YSYEKL. The CDR3 is 20 amino acids. An assay was performed, and its level was deep. The protocol was immunoSEQ multiplex PCR, while the TCRdb copy is restricted to in-frame clones and leaves out a portion. Found here are about 2.3 million clones, around 93% of them singletons; the top ten hold approximately 0.41%. The rearrangement uses TRBV4-1 and TRBJ2-2, with TRBD2 matching 13 bases. The sequencing input was naive CD4+ T cells from PBMCs. Subset defined: CD45RA+ positively selected. This clonotype was obtained from a man younger than 35 in good health. Some clones in this sample may be carry-over from other donors' samples. The CDR3 region is CASSQRAGTSGTLDTGELFF. DNA for the CDR3: TGCGCCAGCAGCCAAAGGGCGGGGACTAGCGGGACCTTAGACACCGGGGAGCTGTTTTTT.